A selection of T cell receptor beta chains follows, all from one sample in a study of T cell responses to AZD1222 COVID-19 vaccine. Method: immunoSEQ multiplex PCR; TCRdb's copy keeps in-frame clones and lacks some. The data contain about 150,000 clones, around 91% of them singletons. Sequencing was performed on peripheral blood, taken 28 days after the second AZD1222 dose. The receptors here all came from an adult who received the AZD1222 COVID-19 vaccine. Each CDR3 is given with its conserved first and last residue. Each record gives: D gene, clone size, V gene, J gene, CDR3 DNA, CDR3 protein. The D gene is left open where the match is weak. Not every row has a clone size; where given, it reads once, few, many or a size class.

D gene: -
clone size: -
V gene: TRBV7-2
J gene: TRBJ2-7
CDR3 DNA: TGTGCCAGCAGCTTAGAAAAGGGACCCCAGTACGAGCAGTACTTC
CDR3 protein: CASSLEKGPQYEQYF

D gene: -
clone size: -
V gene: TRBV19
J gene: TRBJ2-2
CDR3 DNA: TGTGCCAGTAGCGGGGGGAACACCGGGGAGCTGTTTTTT
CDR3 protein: CASSGGNTGELFF

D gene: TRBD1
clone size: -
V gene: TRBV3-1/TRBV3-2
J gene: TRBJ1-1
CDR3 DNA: TGTGCCAGCAGCGAGGACAGGAGGAACACTGAAGCTTTCTTT
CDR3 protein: CASSEDRRNTEAFF

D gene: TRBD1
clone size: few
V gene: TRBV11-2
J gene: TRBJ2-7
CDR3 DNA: TGTGCCAGCAGCATAACAGGGGGGTTTTTCGAGCAGTACTTC
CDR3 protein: CASSITGGFFEQYF

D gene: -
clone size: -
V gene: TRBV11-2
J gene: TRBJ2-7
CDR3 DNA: TGTGCCAGCAGGGGCGGCGACGAGCAGTACTTC
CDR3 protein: CASRGGDEQYF

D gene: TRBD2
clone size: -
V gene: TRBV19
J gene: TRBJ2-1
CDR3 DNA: TGTGCCAGTAGTATCCCCCAACTAGCGGGGACCTACAATGAGCAGTTCTTC
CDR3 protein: CASSIPQLAGTYNEQFF

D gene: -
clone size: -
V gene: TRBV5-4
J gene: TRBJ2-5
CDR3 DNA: TGTGCCGGGCGCAGAGATCAAGAGACCCAGTACTTC
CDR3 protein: CAGRRDQETQYF

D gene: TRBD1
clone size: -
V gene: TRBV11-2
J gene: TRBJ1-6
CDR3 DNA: TGTGCCAGCAGCTCAGGACAGGCGGGTGGAGGTAATTCACCCCTCCACTTT
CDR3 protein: CASSSGQAGGGNSPLHF

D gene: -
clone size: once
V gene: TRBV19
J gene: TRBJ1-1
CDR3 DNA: TGTGCCAGCCAGGGTGGTGTCACTGAAGCTTTCTTT
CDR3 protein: CASQGGVTEAFF

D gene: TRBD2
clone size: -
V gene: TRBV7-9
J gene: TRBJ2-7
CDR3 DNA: TGTGCCAGCAGCTCTTTCGAGCGGGGCTCCTACGAGCAGTACTTC
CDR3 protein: CASSSFERGSYEQYF

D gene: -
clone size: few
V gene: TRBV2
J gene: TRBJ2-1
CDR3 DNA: TGTGCCAGCAGTTACCAACTCAATGAGCAGTTCTTC
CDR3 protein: CASSYQLNEQFF

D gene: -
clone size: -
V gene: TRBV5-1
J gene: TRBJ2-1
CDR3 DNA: TGCGCCAGCAGCTTGGAAGGGTATCGGGATGAGCAGTTCTTC
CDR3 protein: CASSLEGYRDEQFF

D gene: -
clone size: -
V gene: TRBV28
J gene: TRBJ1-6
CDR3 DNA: TGTGCCAGCAGACTCTACTATAATTCACCCCTCCACTTT
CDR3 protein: CASRLYYNSPLHF

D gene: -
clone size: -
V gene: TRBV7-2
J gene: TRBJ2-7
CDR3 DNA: TGTGCCAGCAGCTTAGCCCTTTCCCGGCGGCTTTCATTC
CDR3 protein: CASSLALSRRLSF

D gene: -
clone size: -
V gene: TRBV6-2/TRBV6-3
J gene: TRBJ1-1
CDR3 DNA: TGTGCCAGCAACCCAGGGAGGCCGGACACTGAAGCTTTCTTT
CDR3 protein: CASNPGRPDTEAFF

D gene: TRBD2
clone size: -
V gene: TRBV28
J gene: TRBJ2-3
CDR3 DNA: TGTGCCAGCAGTTCCCCTCTAGCGGAACCCACAGATACGCAGTATTTT
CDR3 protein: CASSSPLAEPTDTQYF

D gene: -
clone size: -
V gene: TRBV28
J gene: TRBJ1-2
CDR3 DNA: TGTGCCAGCAGTACAGGAGGATATGGCTACACCTTC
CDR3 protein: CASSTGGYGYTF

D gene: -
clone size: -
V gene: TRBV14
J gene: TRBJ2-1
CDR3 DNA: TGTGCCAGCAGCCTTAGGAGCCCCAATGAGCAGTTCTTC
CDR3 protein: CASSLRSPNEQFF

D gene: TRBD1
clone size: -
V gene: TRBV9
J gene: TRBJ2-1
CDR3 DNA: TGTGCCAGCAGCCGTAGGGGACAGGGATGGGACAATGAGCAGTTCTTC
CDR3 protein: CASSRRGQGWDNEQFF

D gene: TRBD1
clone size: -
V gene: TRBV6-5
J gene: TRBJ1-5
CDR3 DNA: TGTGCCAGCAGTCCCACAGGGGTTCAGCCCCAGCATTTT
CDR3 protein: CASSPTGVQPQHF

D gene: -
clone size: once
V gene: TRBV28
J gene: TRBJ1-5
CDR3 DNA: TGTGCCAGCAGTTCACCAGGGGATAGCAATCAGCCCCAGCATTTT
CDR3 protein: CASSSPGDSNQPQHF

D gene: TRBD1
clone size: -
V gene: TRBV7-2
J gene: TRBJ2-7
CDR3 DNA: TGTGCCAGCAGCCCCCTGGGACAGGGATACGAGCAGTACTTC
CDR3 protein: CASSPLGQGYEQYF

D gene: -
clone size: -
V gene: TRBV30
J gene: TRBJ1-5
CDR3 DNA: TGTGCCTGGAGTGTAGGGGCATTATATCAGCCCCAGCATTTT
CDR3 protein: CAWSVGALYQPQHF

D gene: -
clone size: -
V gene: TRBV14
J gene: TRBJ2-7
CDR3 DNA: TGTGCCAGCAGCCGCAGGGGAGAGCAGTACTTC
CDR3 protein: CASSRRGEQYF

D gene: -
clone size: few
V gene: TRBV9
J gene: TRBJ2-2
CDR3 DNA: TGTGCCAGCAGCCCCACGTTGGGGCCTTCTGGGGAGCTGTTTTTT
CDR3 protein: CASSPTLGPSGELFF

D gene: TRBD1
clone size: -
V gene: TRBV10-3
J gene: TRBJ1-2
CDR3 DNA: TGTGCCATCAGTGAACCAGGACAGGGGTCCTATGGCTACACCTTC
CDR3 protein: CAISEPGQGSYGYTF

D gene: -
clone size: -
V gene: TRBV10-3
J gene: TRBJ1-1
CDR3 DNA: TGTGCCATCAGTGACGGGTCGATTGAAGCTTTCTTT
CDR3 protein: CAISDGSIEAFF

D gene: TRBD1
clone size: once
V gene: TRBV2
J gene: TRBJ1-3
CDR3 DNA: TGTGCCAGCAGCGGAAGCTCGGGACAGGGCGGCACCATATATTTT
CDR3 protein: CASSGSSGQGGTIYF

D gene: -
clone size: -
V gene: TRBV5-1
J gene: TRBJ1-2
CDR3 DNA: TGCGCCAGCAGCTTGGAAGGGAATCGCGGCTACACCTTC
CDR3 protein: CASSLEGNRGYTF

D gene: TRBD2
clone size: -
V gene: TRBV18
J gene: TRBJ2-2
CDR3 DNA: TGTGCCAGCTCACTACTAGCGCCCGCGAACACCGGGGAGCTGTTTTTT
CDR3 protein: CASSLLAPANTGELFF

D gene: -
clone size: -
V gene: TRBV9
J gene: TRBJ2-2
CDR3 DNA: TGTGCCAGCAGCGTGTCATGGACGAACACCGGGGAGCTGTTTTTT
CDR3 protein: CASSVSWTNTGELFF

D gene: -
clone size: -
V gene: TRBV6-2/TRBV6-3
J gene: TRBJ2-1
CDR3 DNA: TGTGCCAGCAGTTACTCGGGCGGGACTAGGGACAGTCGCTCCTACAATGAGCAGTTCTTC
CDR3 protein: CASSYSGGTRDSRSYNEQFF

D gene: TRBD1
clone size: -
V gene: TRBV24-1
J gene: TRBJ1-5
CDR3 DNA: TGTGCCACCAGTGACAACAGGGGAGGTCGGAGCAATCAGCCCCAGCATTTT
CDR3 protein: CATSDNRGGRSNQPQHF

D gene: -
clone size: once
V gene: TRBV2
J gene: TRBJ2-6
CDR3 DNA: TGTGCCAGCAGTGAAACACCCCCGGCTGGGGCCAACGTCCTGACTTTC
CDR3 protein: CASSETPPAGANVLTF

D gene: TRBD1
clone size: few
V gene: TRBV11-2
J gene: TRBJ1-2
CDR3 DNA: TGTGCCAGCAGCCCGGGACAGGACTATGGCTACACCTTC
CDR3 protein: CASSPGQDYGYTF

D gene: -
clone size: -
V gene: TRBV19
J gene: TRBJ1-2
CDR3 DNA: TGTGCCAGTAGTGAATTAAACGTCTATGGCTACACCTTC
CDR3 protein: CASSELNVYGYTF

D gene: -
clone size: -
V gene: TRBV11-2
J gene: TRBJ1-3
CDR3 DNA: TGTGCCAGCAGCCCCCGGGGAGGGGCGACTGGAAACACCATATATTTT
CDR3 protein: CASSPRGGATGNTIYF

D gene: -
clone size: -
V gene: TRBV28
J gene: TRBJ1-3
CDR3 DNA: TGTGCCAGCGTGACCTCAGGAACCCCCGCTGGAAACACCATATATTTT
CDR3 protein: CASVTSGTPAGNTIYF

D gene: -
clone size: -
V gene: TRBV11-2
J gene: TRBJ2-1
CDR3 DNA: TGTGCCAGCAGCTTAGACAGGAAATACAATGAGCAGTTCTTC
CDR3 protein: CASSLDRKYNEQFF

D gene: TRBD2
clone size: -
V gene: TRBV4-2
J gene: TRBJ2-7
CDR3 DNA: TGTGCCAGCAGCCAAGATGGGACTAGCGGGATCTACGAGCAGTACTTC
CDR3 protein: CASSQDGTSGIYEQYF